This T cell receptor (beta chain) was observed in a study of blood T cells in healthy people across ages. A J-beta primer mix and a sample-barcoded 5' primer were used in a second PCR of about 6 to 12 cycles. Each of the cDNA molecules was tagged by a template-switch adaptor with 12 random nucleotides. TCRdb re-called the 5' RACE reads with MiXCR, one entry per CDR3 protein. The sample consists of about 1.6 million distinct CDR3 sequences, 30% to 40% of them appearing once. Points from the study as a whole: Considered underestimates were the diversity estimates obtained from one million T cells. CMV infection status of these donors was not known.

This clonotype showed up many times. Its antigen remains unidentified. The V gene lost 2 bases and the J gene lost 0 bases, with 17 bases spanning the gap. CDR1 MNHNS and CDR2 SASEGT come from the germline V gene. The CDR3 extends over 18 amino acids. Source material: blood. The receptor's source is a woman under 40 in good health. The chain links TRBV6-1 to TRBJ2-1; D might be TRBD2 (6 bases). The CDR3 region has the DNA TGTGCCAGCAGTGAACCACCCTGGGGTAGCGGCTCCTACAATGAGCAGTTCTTC. This sequence encodes CASSEPPWGSGSYNEQFF.